The rows below give T cell receptor beta chains drawn from one sample of a study of T-cell memory formation after mild COVID-19. Each CDR3 protein is one row after TCRdb ran MiXCR on the 5' RACE reads. Among roughly 250,000 distinct CDR3 sequences listed, 15% to 20% were seen once. Material: PBMCs or a T cell subset sorted from them (not recorded which). The source of these receptors is a man younger than 35 who had mild COVID-19 (a few samples of this study predate the infection). Cell type and time point are not known. The CDR3 runs from the conserved cysteine through the conserved F or W. The D gene is left open where the match is weak. Clone size appears in some rows only: once, few, many, or a class for an expanded clone.

V gene: TRBV5-1; D gene: -; J gene: TRBJ1-5; clone size: few; CDR3 DNA: TGCGCCAGCAGCTTGGAAGGGGGTCAGCCCCAGCATTTT; CDR3 protein: CASSLEGGQPQHF
V gene: TRBV12-3/TRBV12-4; D gene: -; J gene: TRBJ2-1; clone size: few; CDR3 DNA: TGTGCCAGCAGTTTTCACATCGACAATGAGCAGTTCTTC; CDR3 protein: CASSFHIDNEQFF
V gene: TRBV10-3; D gene: TRBD1; J gene: TRBJ2-2; clone size: many; CDR3 DNA: TGTGCCATCAGTGAGTCCCAACAGGGGACCGGGGAGCTGTTTTTT; CDR3 protein: CAISESQQGTGELFF
V gene: TRBV20-1; D gene: TRBD2; J gene: TRBJ2-4; clone size: many; CDR3 DNA: TGCAGTGCGGCATCTCTAGCGGGGGGAAGTGGGACCAAAAACATTCAGTACTTC; CDR3 protein: CSAASLAGGSGTKNIQYF
V gene: TRBV12-3/TRBV12-4; D gene: -; J gene: TRBJ2-1; clone size: few; CDR3 DNA: TGTGCCAGCAGTTTTGGGGCTAGGGGGGAGCAGTTCTTC; CDR3 protein: CASSFGARGEQFF
V gene: TRBV27; D gene: -; J gene: TRBJ2-1; clone size: -; CDR3 DNA: TGTGCCAGCAGCCGATACCCAACAAGGACCTTTCAGCAGTTCTTC; CDR3 protein: CASSRYPTRTFQQFF
V gene: TRBV18; D gene: -; J gene: TRBJ1-1; clone size: few; CDR3 DNA: TGTGCCAGCTCACCAATGGGGGACTATTACACTGAAGCTTTCTTT; CDR3 protein: CASSPMGDYYTEAFF
V gene: TRBV7-2; D gene: -; J gene: TRBJ1-5; clone size: -; CDR3 DNA: TGTGCCAGCAGCTTAGGACAGGTATTTTATCAGCCCCAGCATTTT; CDR3 protein: CASSLGQVFYQPQHF
V gene: TRBV18; D gene: -; J gene: TRBJ2-3; clone size: many; CDR3 DNA: TGTGCCAGCTCAACTAGCACAGATACGCAGTATTTT; CDR3 protein: CASSTSTDTQYF
V gene: TRBV2; D gene: -; J gene: TRBJ1-6; clone size: -; CDR3 DNA: TGTGCCAGCAGTGAAGGACCCAATAATTCACCCCTCCACTTT; CDR3 protein: CASSEGPNNSPLHF
V gene: TRBV4-1; D gene: -; J gene: TRBJ2-1; clone size: -; CDR3 DNA: TGCGCCAGCAGCCTCCAAGCGATGGGGAGCTCCTACAATGAGCAGTTCTTC; CDR3 protein: CASSLQAMGSSYNEQFF
V gene: TRBV18; D gene: -; J gene: TRBJ1-6; clone size: -; CDR3 DNA: TGTGCCAGCTCACCACCGAATCTAGGGCACTATAATTCACCCCTCCACTTT; CDR3 protein: CASSPPNLGHYNSPLHF
V gene: TRBV3-1; D gene: -; J gene: TRBJ2-1; clone size: -; CDR3 DNA: TGTGCCAGCAGCCAAGAAAGGGGGGGCCTCTACAATGAGCAGTTCTTC; CDR3 protein: CASSQERGGLYNEQFF